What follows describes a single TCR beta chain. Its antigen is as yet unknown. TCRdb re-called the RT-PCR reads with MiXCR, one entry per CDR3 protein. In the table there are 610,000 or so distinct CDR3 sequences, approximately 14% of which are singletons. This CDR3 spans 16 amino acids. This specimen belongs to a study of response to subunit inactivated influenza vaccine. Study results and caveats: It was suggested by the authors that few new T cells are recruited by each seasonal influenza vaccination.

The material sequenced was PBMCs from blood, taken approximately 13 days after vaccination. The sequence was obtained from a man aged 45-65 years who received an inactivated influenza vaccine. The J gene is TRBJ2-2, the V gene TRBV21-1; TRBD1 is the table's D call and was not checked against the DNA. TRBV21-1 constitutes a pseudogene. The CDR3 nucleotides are TGTGCCAGCAGCAAAGCAAAGGGGCCAGCCGCCGGGGAGCTGTTTTTT. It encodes CASSKAKGPAAGELFF.